This TCR beta chain was sequenced in a study of shared clonotypes between healthy human individuals. Each unsorted PBMC replicate got 300 ng genomic DNA, around 30,000 genomes. Authors' analysis steps: Quality scores were absent from the junction-only immunoSEQ sequences, so filtering differed. This table comes from immunoSEQ multiplex PCR, and its TCRdb copy is limited to in-frame clones, with some not included. V and J calls and clone size are given by that table; D and trimming were obtained from the DNA. The sample comprises roughly 480,000 clones, 70% to 80% of which are singletons, and less than 15% rests with the top ten. On this clone itself: Its specificity is unknown.

The germline V gene encodes CDR1 SGHDT and CDR2 YYEEEE. Trimming removed 2 bases from V and 7 bases from J; junction bases left unmatched: 9. The length of the CDR3 is 15 residues. Study-wide findings and caveats: An effect of sequencing depth on clonotype sharing among donors was expected.

The chain is built from TRBV5-6 and TRBJ2-3, with 8 nucleotides matching TRBD1. This receptor was identified in a woman in her forties in good health. Some clones in this sample may be carry-over from other donors' samples. Sequenced sample: PBMCs. The CDR3 sequence: CASSFRGQGANTQYF. The CDR3 bases are TGTGCCAGCAGCTTTAGAGGGCAGGGGGCAAATACGCAGTATTTT.